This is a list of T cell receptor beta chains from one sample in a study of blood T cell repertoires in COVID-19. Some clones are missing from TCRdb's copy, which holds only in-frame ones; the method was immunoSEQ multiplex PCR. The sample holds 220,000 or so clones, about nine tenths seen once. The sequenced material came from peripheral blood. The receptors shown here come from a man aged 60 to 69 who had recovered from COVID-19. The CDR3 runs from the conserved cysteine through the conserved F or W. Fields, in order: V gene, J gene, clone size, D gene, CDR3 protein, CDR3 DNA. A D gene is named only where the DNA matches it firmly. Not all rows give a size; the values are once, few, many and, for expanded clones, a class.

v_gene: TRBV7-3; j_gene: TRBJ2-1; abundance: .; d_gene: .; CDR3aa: CASSLRQASYNEQFF; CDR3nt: TGTGCCAGCAGCTTAAGGCAGGCTTCCTACAATGAGCAGTTCTTC
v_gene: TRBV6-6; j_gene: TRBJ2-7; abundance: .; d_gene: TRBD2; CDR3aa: CASSRTGGVHEQYF; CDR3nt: TGTGCCAGCAGTAGGACGGGGGGGGTCCACGAGCAGTACTTC
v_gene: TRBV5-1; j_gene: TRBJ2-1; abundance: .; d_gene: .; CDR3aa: CASSRGDFSYNEQFF; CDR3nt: TGCGCCAGCAGCCGTGGGGACTTCTCCTACAATGAGCAGTTCTTC
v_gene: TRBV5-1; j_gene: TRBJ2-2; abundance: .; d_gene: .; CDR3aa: CASSRDTGELFF; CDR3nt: TGCGCCAGCAGCCGAGACACCGGGGAGCTGTTTTTT
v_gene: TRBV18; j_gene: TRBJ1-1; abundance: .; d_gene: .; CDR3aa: CASSPRSEVRGTEAFF; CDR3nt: TGTGCCAGCTCACCAAGGAGTGAAGTACGGGGCACTGAAGCTTTCTTT
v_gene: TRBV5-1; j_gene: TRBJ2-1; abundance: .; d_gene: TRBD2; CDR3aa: CASSNGLAGHYNEQFF; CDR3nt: TGCGCCAGCAGCAACGGACTAGCGGGGCACTACAATGAGCAGTTCTTC
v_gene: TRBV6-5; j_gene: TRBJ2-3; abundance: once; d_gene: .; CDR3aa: CASRLDQGTQYF; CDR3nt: TGTGCCAGCAGACTTGACCAGGGTACGCAGTATTTT
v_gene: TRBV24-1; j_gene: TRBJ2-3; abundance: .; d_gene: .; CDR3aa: CATSTSGVGDTQYF; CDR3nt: TGTGCCACCAGTACGAGCGGCGTTGGTGATACGCAGTATTTT
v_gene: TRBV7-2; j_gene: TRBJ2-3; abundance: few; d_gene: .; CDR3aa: CASRERAYTDTQYF; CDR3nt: TGTGCCAGCAGGGAGCGGGCCTACACAGATACGCAGTATTTT
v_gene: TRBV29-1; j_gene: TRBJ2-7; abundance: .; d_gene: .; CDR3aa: CSVVGQNYEQYF; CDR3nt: TGCAGCGTTGTTGGACAGAACTACGAGCAGTACTTC
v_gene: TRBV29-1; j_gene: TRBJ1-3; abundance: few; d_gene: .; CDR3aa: CSGQRGSGNTIYF; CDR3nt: TGCAGCGGACAGAGAGGATCTGGAAACACCATATATTTT
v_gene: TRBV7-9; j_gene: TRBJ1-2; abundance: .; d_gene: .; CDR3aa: CASSFRGAENYGYTF; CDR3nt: TGTGCCAGCAGCTTCAGGGGAGCGGAAAACTATGGCTACACCTTC
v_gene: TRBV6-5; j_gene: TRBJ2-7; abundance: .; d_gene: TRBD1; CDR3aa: CASSGQGYEQYF; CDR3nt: TGTGCCAGCTCCGGACAGGGCTACGAGCAGTACTTC
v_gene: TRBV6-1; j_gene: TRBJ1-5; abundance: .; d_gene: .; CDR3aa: CASSELGAQHF; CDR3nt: TGTGCCAGCAGTGAACTCGGGGCCCAGCATTTT
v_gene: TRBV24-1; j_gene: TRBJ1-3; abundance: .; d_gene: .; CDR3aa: CATSGDTNSGNTIYF; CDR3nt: TGTGCCACCAGTGGGGACACCAACTCTGGAAACACCATATATTTT
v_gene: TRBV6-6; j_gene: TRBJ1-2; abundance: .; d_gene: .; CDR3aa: CASSPDKGTPYGIGYTF; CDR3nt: TGTGCCAGCAGTCCAGATAAGGGGACTCCTTATGGAATAGGCTACACCTTC
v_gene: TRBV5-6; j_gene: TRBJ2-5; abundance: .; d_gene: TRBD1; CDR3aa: CASSPQGAWPQETQYF; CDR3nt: TGTGCCAGCAGTCCACAGGGGGCTTGGCCCCAAGAGACCCAGTACTTC
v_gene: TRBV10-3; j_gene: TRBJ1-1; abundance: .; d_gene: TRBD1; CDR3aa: CAISESGTVAFF; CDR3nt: TGTGCCATCAGTGAGTCCGGGACAGTAGCTTTCTTT
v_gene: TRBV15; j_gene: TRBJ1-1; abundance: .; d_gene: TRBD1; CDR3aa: CATSRGTGTVEDSNTEAFF; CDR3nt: TGTGCCACCAGCAGAGGGACCGGGACAGTGGAAGATTCGAACACTGAAGCTTTCTTT
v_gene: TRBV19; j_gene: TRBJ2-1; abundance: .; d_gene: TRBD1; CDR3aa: CASSMDRGPNEQFF; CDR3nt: TGTGCCAGTAGTATGGACAGGGGGCCTAATGAGCAGTTCTTC
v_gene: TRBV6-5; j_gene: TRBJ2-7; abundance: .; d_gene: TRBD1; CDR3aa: CASSYNRGYEQYF; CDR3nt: TGTGCCAGCAGTTACAACAGGGGGTACGAGCAGTACTTC